These 8 T cell receptor beta chains were sequenced from one sample in a study of T cells in localized non-small cell lung cancer. Some clones are missing from TCRdb's copy, which holds only in-frame ones; the method was immunoSEQ multiplex PCR. Of 2,000 to 2,500 clones listed, 25% to 35% are singletons. Here the sequenced sample was lung tumor tissue, taken before any cancer treatment. These receptors came from a man between 40 and 70 years old with stage III squamous cell lung carcinoma.

This clone was counted a few times. This chain joins TRBV14 and TRBJ1-1; D perhaps matches TRBD1 (6 bases). Germline values: CDR1 SGHDN, CDR2 FVKESK. The CDR3 runs to 14 residues. Trimming took off 0 bases at V and 5 bases at J, with 10 bases between the two ends. CDR3 nucleotide sequence: TGTGCCAGCAGCCAAGAGACAGGAGATACTGAAGCTTTCTTT. It encodes CASSQETGDTEAFF.

In its sample, this clone was seen a few times. V and J are TRBV18 and TRBJ2-5, with 12 bases lining up with TRBD2. This CDR3 is built from 14 residues. CDR1 is KGHSH and CDR2 is LQKENI in the germline V gene. J gave up 5 bases and V 6 bases, and 4 bases lay outside the gene matches. CDR3: CASSRTSGEETQYF. CDR3 nucleotide sequence: TGTGCCAGCTCTCGGACTAGCGGGGAGGAGACCCAGTACTTC.

A few counts support this clone. This chain links TRBV11-3 with TRBJ2-1; D remains unclear. V was cut by 2 bases and J by 5 bases, with 10 bases left in between. Per germline, CDR1 SGHNT and CDR2 YENEEA. The CDR3 runs 14 residues. The CDR3 spells CASSLSAANNEQFF. In DNA form, the CDR3 reads TGTGCCAGCAGCTTATCGGCAGCAAACAATGAGCAGTTCTTC.

The chain carries TRBV5-1 and TRBJ1-4, with D tentatively TRBD1 (6 bases). V lost 2 bases and J lost 8, with 13 bases in between. Germline loops: CDR1 SGHRS, CDR2 YFSETQ. This CDR3 contains 14 residues. The chain's CDR3 is CASSLAGEAEKLFF. CDR3 bases: TGCGCCAGCAGCTTAGCAGGGGAGGCAGAAAAACTGTTTTTT.

The chain has TRBV9 and TRBJ1-1; no clear D gene. The V end lost 7 bases, the J end lost 6 bases, and 13 bases lay between the germline ends. CDR1 and CDR2 from the germline V gene are SGDLS and YYNGEE. This CDR3 comprises 12 residues. CDR3 protein: CASSLGTPEAFF. The CDR3 DNA is TGTGCCAGCTCGTTGGGAACCCCTGAAGCTTTCTTT.

The chain joins TRBV19 to TRBJ1-3, with unresolved D. CDR1 is LNHDA and CDR2 is SQIVND in the germline V gene (reference sequence). CDR3 length: 16 amino acids. Trimming left V 5 bases short and J 0 bases short, with 14 bases between. The CDR3 DNA follows: TGTGCCAGTAGTCCCGGACGGTCCCACTCTGGAAACACCATATATTTT. Encoded protein: CASSPGRSHSGNTIYF. The whole variable domain, remainder taken from reference TRBV19 and TRBJ1-3, is DGGITQSPKYLFRKEGQNVTLSCEQNLNHDAMYWYRQDPGQGLRLIYYSQIVNDFQKGDIAEGYSVSREKKESFPLTVTSAQKNPTAFYLCASSPGRSHSGNTIYFGEGSWLTVV.

This clone has more than one count but fewer than ten. The chain combines TRBV18 with TRBJ1-1; tentative D call: TRBD1 (5 bases). V gave up 2 bases and J gave up 1 base, with 17 bases separating them. The CDR3 spans 17 residues. Germline CDR1 and CDR2: KGHSH and LQKENI. CDR3 nucleotides: TGTGCCAGCTCACCATTGGCTCAAGGTCAGGGGAACACTGAAGCTTTCTTT. Its translation is CASSPLAQGQGNTEAFF.

V gene TRBV11-3 combines with J gene TRBJ2-5; 9 bases are shared with TRBD1. This CDR3 has 15 amino acids. V lost 3 bases and J lost 5; bases outside the gene matches: 7. Germline V CDR1 and CDR2: SGHNT, YENEEA. Here the CDR3 reads CASSFPQGAGETQYF. The CDR3, as DNA: TGTGCCAGCAGCTTTCCACAGGGGGCTGGGGAGACCCAGTACTTC.